This record concerns one T cell receptor (beta chain) sequence. This entry belongs to a study of blood T cell repertoires in COVID-19. Study summary: Collection of acute and convalescent COVID-19 samples took place in the United States, Italy and Spain.

J gave up 4 bases and V 8 bases, and 9 bases lay outside the gene matches. Germline CDR1 is SGHTA and CDR2 is FQGNSA. The length of the CDR3 is 14 residues. As originally analysed: Amplification with reference gene primers provided the estimates of nucleated cell counts. Assay used: immunoSEQ multiplex PCR; TCRdb lists only in-frame clones, some missing. V and J calls and clone size come straight from that table; D and trimming were deduced from the DNA. The sample has fewer than 100,000 clones, roughly 85% seen once. This chain links TRBV7-2 with TRBJ2-3; TRBD2 matches 7 bases. Material for sequencing was peripheral blood. This clonotype was obtained from a human donor in a cohort sampled during active COVID-19. The CDR3 DNA reads TGTGCCAGCTCCCGGGAGGATGGCCCAGATACGCAGTATTTT. Its translation: CASSREDGPDTQYF.